Here is one T cell receptor beta chain with its context. Sequenced by immunoSEQ multiplex PCR; TCRdb stores in-frame clones only, minus some. The table has tens of thousands of clones, roughly 89% seen once. This entry comes from a study of OX40 agonist ivuxolimab in advanced cancers. With 7 bases removed from V and 4 bases from J, the gap between germline ends came to 16 bases. This CDR3 is 13 amino acids long. Germline-derived CDR1 and CDR2 are SQVTM and ANQGSEA. This clonotype was sampled from an adult with an advanced solid tumor such as melanoma, head and neck, liver or kidney cancer. Source: CD4+ or CD8+ T cells sorted from blood, taken in a trial of the OX40 agonist ivuxolimab. The chain recombines TRBV29-1 with TRBJ1-1, with D perhaps matching TRBD1 (6 bases). The CDR3 DNA follows: TGCAGCGGGAACCAACAGGGATCCACTGAAGCTTTCTTT. Encoded protein: CSGNQQGSTEAFF.